This paragraph reports one T cell receptor beta chain. The data stem from a study of blood T cell repertoires in COVID-19. TCRdb keeps only in-frame clones here, not all; method: immunoSEQ multiplex PCR. There are about 75,000 clones in the sample; around 84% occur only once, and 20% to 25% lies in the top ten. Sequenced: peripheral blood. The receptor's source is a woman in her fifties or sixties with acute or convalescent COVID-19.

The CDR3: CASSPYSTGGSETQYF. The CDR3 nucleotides read TGTGCCAGCTCACCTTATTCGACAGGGGGCTCGGAGACCCAGTACTTC. The chain carries TRBV18 and TRBJ2-5; TRBD1 matches at 10 bases. Trimming took 3 bases from V and 5 from J; bases not matched to a gene: 9. Germline CDR1 and CDR2: KGHSH and LQKENI. This CDR3 has 16 amino acids.